This TCR beta chain is from a study of metastatic and nonmetastatic thyroid tumors. General study points: In both blood and tumor samples, TCR beta diversity was reported significantly higher for malignant than benign nodules.

TCRdb recomputed clones from the PCR reads via MiXCR. The data show tens of thousands of clones, with about 13% seen just once and roughly 10% held by the top ten. CDR3 size: 14 residues. In germline, CDR1 is GTSNPN, CDR2 SVGIG (reference sequence). Trimming stripped 3 bases from V and 3 bases from J, with 12 bases between. This clone was observed many times. What it binds is unknown. No patient had received any treatment before thyroid surgery. The material sequenced was blood. The sequence was collected from a female donor with papillary thyroid cancer or a benign thyroid nodule (not recorded which). Some clones in this sample may be carry-over from other donors' samples. The chain is built from TRBV30 and TRBJ1-3; D unclear. CDR3 bases: TGTGCCTGGAGGGACCCACGAAGTGGAAACACCATATATTTT. Its translation is CAWRDPRSGNTIYF. The full variable domain, rest sourced from reference TRBV30 and TRBJ1-3, is SQTIHQWPATLVQPVGSPLSLECTVEGTSNPNLYWYRQAAGRGLQLLFYSVGIGQISSEVPQNLSASRPQDRQFILSSKKLLLSDSGFYLCAWRDPRSGNTIYFGEGSWLTVV.